This section outlines one T cell receptor beta chain sequence together with its context. Trimming cost V 0 bases and J 3 bases, with 9 bases left between them. Germline V gene lookup returns CDR1 SGHRS and CDR2 YFSETQ. The CDR3 length is 15 residues. This entry comes from a study of blood T cell repertoires in COVID-19. Study information: The samples span acute and convalescent COVID-19 from the United States, Italy and Spain. T cells, B-cell-depleted T cells, or PBMCs supplied cDNA or gDNA.

Study processing details: For nucleated cells, counts were estimated from reference gene primer amplification. TCRdb's copy holds only in-frame clones and misses some; the assay was immunoSEQ multiplex PCR. The DNA gave D and trimming, while V, J and clone size come from that table. This sample has over 50,000 clones; 76% occur once, and the top ten carry over 5%. This clonotype was sampled from a woman aged 45-60 years with active or convalescent COVID-19. Sequencing input: peripheral blood. The chain carries TRBV5-1 and TRBJ2-2; D unclear. The CDR3 reads CASSLVLADTGELFF. Written as DNA, the CDR3 is TGCGCCAGCAGCTTGGTTCTGGCGGACACCGGGGAGCTGTTTTTT.